The present entry profiles one T cell receptor (beta chain) with its context. This specimen comes from a study of CD8 T cells in Susac syndrome. Deletions cut 4 bases from V and 5 bases from J, with 14 bases between. The length of the CDR3 is 14 residues. Germline CDR1 and CDR2: MGHRA and YSYEKL. RNA in amounts of roughly 0.5 to 1 ug was reverse transcribed with random hexamers. TCRdb reprocessed the immunoSEQ multiplex PCR reads with MiXCR, giving one entry per CDR3 protein. Of about 160,000 distinct CDR3 sequences listed, 80% to 95% are singletons. The receptor comes from a human donor in good health. The J gene is TRBJ2-5, the V gene TRBV4-1; a weak D match, TRBD1 (6 bases). Sequencing was done on a sample of CD4+ T cells from PBMCs. The DNA for the CDR3 is TGCGCCAGCAGCCTAGGGACACGTAAGGAGACCCAGTACTTC. Residues: CASSLGTRKETQYF.